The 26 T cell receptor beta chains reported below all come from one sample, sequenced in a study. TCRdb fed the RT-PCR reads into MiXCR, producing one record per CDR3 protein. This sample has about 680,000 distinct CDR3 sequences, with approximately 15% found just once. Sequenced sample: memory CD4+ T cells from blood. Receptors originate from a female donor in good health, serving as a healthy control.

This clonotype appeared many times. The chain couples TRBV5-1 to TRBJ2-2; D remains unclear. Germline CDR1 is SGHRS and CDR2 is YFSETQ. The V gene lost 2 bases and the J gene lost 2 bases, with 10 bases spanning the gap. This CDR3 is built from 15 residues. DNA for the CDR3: TGCGCCAGCAGCTTCGATGGCCTAAACACCGGGGAGCTGTTTTTT. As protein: CASSFDGLNTGELFF.

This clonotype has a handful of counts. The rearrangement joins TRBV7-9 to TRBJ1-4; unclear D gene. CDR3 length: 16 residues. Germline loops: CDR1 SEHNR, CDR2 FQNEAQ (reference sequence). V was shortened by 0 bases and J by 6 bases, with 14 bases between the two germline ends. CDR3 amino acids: CASSLASAGAHEKLFF. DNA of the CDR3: TGTGCCAGCAGCTTAGCGTCGGCAGGAGCACATGAAAAACTGTTTTTT.

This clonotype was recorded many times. The DNA of the CDR3 is TGCGCCAGCAGCTTGGGACAAATCACTGAAGCTTTCTTT. Translation gives CASSLGQITEAFF. The chain couples TRBV5-1 to TRBJ1-1, with D hard to call. Germline CDR1 SGHRS, CDR2 YFSETQ. This CDR3 spans 13 amino acids. Trimming shortened V by 0 bases and J by 4 bases, and 7 bases separated the two germline ends.

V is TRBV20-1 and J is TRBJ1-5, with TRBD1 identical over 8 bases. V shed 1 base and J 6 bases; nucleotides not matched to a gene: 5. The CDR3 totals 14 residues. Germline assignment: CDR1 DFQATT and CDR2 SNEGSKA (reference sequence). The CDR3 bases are TGCAGTGCTAGAGGACAGGGGCTGGTTCAGCCCCAGCATTTT. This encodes CSARGQGLVQPQHF.

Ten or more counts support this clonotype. The CDR3 loop is CASSYRTGGVQETQYF. The CDR3 DNA is TGTGCCAGCAGTTACCGGACAGGGGGAGTCCAAGAGACCCAGTACTTC. The V call is TRBV5-4, the J call TRBJ2-5; TRBD1 agrees at 10 bases. From germline, CDR1 is SGHNT and CDR2 YYREEE (reference sequence). The CDR3 has 16 residues. The J segment lost 1 base and the V segment lost 5 bases, leaving 8 bases of the junction unmatched.

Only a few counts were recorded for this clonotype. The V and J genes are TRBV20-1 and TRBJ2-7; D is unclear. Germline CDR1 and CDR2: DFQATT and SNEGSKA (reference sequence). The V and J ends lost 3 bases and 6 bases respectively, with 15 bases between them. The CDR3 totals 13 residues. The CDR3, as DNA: TGCAGTGCTAGGATGAGGTTCGCCGGCGAGCAGTACTTC. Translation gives CSARMRFAGEQYF.

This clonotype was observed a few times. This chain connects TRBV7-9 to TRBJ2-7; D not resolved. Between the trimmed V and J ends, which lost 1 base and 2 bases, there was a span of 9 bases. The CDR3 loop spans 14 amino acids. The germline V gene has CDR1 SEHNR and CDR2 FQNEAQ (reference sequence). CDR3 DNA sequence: TGTGCCAGCAGCTTAGACAGCTTAACCTACGAGCAGTACTTC. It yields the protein CASSLDSLTYEQYF.

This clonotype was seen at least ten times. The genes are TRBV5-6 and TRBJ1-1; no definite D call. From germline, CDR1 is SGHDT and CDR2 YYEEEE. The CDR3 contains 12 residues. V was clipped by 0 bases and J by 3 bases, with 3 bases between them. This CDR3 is CASSLEDTEAFF. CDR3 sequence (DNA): TGTGCCAGCAGCTTGGAGGACACTGAAGCTTTCTTT.

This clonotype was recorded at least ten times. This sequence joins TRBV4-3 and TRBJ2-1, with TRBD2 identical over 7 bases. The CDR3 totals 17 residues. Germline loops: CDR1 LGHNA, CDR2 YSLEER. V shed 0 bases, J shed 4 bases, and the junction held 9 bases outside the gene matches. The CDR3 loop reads CASSQDGAGEGYNEQFF. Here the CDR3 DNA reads TGCGCCAGCAGCCAAGACGGGGCGGGAGAGGGGTACAATGAGCAGTTCTTC.

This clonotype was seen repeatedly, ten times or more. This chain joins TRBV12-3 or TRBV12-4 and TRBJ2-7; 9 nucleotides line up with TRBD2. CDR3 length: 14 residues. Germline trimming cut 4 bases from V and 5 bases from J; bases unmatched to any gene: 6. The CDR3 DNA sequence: TGTGCCAGCAGTTCCTTAGCGGGGGCGGACGAGCAGTACTTC. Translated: CASSSLAGADEQYF.

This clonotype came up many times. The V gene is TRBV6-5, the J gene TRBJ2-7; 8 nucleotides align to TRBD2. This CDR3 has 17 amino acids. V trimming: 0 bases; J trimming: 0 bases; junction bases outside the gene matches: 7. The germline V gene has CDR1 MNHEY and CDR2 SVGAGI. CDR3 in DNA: TGTGCCAGCAGTTACTCCGGGAGGGACTATAGCTCCTACGAGCAGTACTTC. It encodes CASSYSGRDYSSYEQYF.

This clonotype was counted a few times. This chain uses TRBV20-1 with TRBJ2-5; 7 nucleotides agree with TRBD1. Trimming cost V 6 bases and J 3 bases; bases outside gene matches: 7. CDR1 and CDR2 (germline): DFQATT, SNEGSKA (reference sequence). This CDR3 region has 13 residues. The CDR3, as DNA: TGCAGTGCCGAAAAAGGGGGCAAAGAGACCCAGTACTTC. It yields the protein CSAEKGGKETQYF.

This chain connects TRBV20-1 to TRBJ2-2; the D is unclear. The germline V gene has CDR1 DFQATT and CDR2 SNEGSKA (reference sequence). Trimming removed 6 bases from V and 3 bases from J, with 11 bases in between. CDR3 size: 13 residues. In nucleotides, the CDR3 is TGCAGTGCCGCTCTAGGGCACACCGGGGAGCTGTTTTTT. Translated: CSAALGHTGELFF.

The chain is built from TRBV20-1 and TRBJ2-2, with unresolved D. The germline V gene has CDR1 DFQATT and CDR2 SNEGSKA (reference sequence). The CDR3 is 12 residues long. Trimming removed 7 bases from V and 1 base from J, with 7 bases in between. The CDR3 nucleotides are TGCAGTGTCCCCGTGAACACCGGGGAGCTGTTTTTT. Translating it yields CSVPVNTGELFF.

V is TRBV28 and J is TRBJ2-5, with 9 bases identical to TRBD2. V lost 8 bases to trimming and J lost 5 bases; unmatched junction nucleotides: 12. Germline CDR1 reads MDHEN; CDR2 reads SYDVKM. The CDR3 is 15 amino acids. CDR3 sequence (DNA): TGTGCCAGCCGAGATCCGGGACTAGCTCTGGAGACCCAGTACTTC. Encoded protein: CASRDPGLALETQYF.

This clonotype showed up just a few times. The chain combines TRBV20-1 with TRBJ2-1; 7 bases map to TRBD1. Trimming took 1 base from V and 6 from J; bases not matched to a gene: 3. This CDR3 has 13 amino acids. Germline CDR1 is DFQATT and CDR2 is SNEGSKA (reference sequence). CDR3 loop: CSARAAGGNEQFF. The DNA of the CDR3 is TGCAGTGCTAGAGCCGCAGGGGGCAATGAGCAGTTCTTC.

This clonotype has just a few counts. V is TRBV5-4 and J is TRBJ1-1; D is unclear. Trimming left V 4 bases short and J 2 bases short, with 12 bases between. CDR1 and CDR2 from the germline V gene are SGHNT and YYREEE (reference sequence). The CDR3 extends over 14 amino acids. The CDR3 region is CASSKDGRNTEAFF. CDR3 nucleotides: TGTGCCAGCAGCAAGGATGGGCGAAACACTGAAGCTTTCTTT.

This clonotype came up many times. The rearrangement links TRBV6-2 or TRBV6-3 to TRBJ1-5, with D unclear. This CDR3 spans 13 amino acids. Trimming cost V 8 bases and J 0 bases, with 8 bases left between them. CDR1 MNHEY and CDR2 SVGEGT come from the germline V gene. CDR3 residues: CASADYSNQPQHF. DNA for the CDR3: TGTGCCAGCGCGGATTATAGCAATCAGCCCCAGCATTTT.

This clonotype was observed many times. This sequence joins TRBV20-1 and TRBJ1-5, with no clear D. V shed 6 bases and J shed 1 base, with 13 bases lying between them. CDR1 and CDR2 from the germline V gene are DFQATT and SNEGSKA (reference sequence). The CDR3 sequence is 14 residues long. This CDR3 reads CSATPAGSNQPQHF. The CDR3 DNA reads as TGCAGTGCCACGCCGGCGGGAAGCAATCAGCCCCAGCATTTT.

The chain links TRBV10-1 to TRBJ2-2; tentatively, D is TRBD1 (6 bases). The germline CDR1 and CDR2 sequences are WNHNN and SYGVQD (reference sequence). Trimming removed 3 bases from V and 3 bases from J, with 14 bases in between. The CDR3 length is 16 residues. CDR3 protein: CASSDQGSTYTGELFF. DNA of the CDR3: TGCGCCAGCAGTGACCAGGGGTCCACTTACACCGGGGAGCTGTTTTTT.

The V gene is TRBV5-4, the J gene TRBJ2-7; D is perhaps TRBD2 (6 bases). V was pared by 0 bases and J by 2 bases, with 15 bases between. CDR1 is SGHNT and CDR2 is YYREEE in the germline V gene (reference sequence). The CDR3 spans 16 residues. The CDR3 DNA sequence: TGTGCCAGCAGCTTGGAATCTGCGGGAAAGGCCTACGAGCAGTACTTC. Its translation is CASSLESAGKAYEQYF.

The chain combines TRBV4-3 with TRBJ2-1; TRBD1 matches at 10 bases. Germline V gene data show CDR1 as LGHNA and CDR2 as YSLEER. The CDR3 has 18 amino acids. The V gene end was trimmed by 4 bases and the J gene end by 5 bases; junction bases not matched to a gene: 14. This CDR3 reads CASSRLPTSGTGDNEQFF. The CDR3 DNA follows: TGCGCCAGCAGCCGTCTCCCAACGTCCGGGACAGGGGACAATGAGCAGTTCTTC.

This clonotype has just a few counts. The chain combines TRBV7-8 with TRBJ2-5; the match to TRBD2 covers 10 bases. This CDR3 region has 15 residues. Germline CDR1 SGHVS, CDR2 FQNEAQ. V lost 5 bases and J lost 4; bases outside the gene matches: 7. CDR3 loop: CASSPSGTSVETQYF. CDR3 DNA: TGTGCCAGCAGCCCCTCCGGGACTAGCGTAGAGACCCAGTACTTC.

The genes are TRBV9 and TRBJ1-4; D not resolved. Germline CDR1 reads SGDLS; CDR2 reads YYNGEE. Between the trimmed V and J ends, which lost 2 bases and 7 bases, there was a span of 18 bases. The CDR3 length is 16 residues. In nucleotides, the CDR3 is TGTGCCAGCAGCGTGGGCCCGCTTACAGATGGTGAAAAACTGTTTTTT. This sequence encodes CASSVGPLTDGEKLFF.

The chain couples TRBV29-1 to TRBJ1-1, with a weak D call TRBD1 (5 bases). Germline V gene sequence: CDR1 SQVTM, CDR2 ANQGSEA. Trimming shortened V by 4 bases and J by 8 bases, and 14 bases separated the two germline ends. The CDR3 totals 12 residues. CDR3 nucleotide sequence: TGCAGCGTTGCAGGGAATTACCTCGAAGCTTTCTTT. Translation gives CSVAGNYLEAFF.

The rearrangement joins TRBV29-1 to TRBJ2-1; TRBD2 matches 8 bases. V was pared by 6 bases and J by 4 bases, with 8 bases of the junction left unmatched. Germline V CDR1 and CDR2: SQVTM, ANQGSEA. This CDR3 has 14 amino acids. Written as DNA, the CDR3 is TGCAGCGTAAAACCGGGACTAGTGTACAATGAGCAGTTCTTC. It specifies CSVKPGLVYNEQFF.